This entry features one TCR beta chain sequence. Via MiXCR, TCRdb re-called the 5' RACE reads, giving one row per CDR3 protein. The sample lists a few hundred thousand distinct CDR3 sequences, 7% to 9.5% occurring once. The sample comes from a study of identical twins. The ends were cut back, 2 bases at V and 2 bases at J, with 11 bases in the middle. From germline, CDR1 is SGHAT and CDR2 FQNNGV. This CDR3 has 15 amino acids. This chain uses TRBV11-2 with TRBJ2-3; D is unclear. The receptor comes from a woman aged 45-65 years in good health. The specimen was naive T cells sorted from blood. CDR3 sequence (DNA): TGTGCCAGCAGCTTACCCCGGCTGGTCACAGATACGCAGTATTTT. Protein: CASSLPRLVTDTQYF.